This T cell receptor (beta chain) appears in the sequencing data of a study of blood T cell repertoires in COVID-19. Overall study context: Whether acute or convalescent, the COVID-19 samples came from the United States, Italy and Spain.

Germline V CDR1 and CDR2: LGHDT, YNNKEL (reference sequence). V was pared by 2 bases and J by 6 bases, with 8 bases between. The CDR3 is made up of 13 amino acids. Sequencing used immunoSEQ multiplex PCR; TCRdb keeps in-frame clones, though not all of them. The sample holds some 220,000 clones, 75% to 85% seen once. The J gene is TRBJ1-3, the V gene TRBV3-1 (or the pseudogene TRBV3-2); D is ambiguous. This TCR derives from a human donor in a cohort sampled during active COVID-19. The sample taken for sequencing was peripheral blood. This chain's CDR3 is CASSQTVKNTIYF. As DNA, the CDR3 is TGTGCCAGCAGCCAAACAGTGAAAAACACCATATATTTT.